One sample yielded the 26 T cell receptor beta chains listed below, sequenced in a study of CD8 T cells in ankylosing spondylitis. TCRdb ran MiXCR on the 5' RACE reads and lists one entry per CDR3 protein. Here the sample spans 300,000 to 350,000 distinct CDR3 sequences, about 20% being singletons. The sample consisted of blood, either unsorted or a sorted T cell fraction (not recorded which). The receptors shown here come from a female donor with ankylosing spondylitis or in good health (not recorded which).

This rearrangement joins TRBV10-3 to TRBJ2-3; D tentatively reads TRBD1 or TRBD2 (5 bases each). The CDR3 contains 16 residues. V was clipped by 6 bases and J by 6 bases, with 22 bases between them. CDR1 ENHRY and CDR2 SYGVKD come from the germline V gene. The CDR3 region has the DNA TGTGCCATCAGCGAGAGGGGACCCCTCTCCGGGGATACGCAGTATTTT. The encoded protein is CAISERGPLSGDTQYF.

This clonotype was detected a few times. This chain links TRBV20-1 with TRBJ2-1; 7 bases are a match to TRBD2. J gave up 6 bases and V 1 base, and 6 bases lay outside the gene matches. The length of the CDR3 is 14 residues. Germline-derived CDR1 and CDR2 are DFQATT and SNEGSKA (reference sequence). The CDR3 DNA is TGCAGTGCTAGAGGGACTAGTCCAGGCAATGAGCAGTTCTTC. It is translated as CSARGTSPGNEQFF.

This clonotype showed up just a few times. This chain uses TRBV20-1 with TRBJ1-2; D gene unclear. Germline lookup yields CDR1 DFQATT and CDR2 SNEGSKA (reference sequence). This CDR3 spans 15 amino acids. The V and J ends lost 0 bases and 0 bases respectively, with 11 bases between them. This CDR3 is CSARDWAGSNYGYTF. For the CDR3, the DNA is TGCAGTGCTAGAGATTGGGCAGGCTCTAACTATGGCTACACCTTC.

For this clonotype: Possible read error: a much larger clone is one base away. The gene calls are TRBV6-1 and TRBJ1-6, with D perhaps TRBD1 (6 bases). Trimming left V 9 bases short and J 9 bases short, with 24 bases between. CDR1 and CDR2 from the germline V gene are MNHNS and SASEGT. The length of the CDR3 is 16 residues. The CDR3, as DNA: TGTGCCAGAGCGAGAGGGGGGTACACACTGGGTTCACCCCTCCACTTT. It is translated as CARARGGYTLGSPLHF.

This clonotype has more than one count but fewer than ten. This sequence joins TRBV20-1 and TRBJ2-6; D remains ambiguous. Germline loops: CDR1 DFQATT, CDR2 SNEGSKA (reference sequence). The CDR3 totals 14 residues. Trimming left V 0 bases short and J 2 bases short, with 5 bases between. Here the CDR3 reads CSAREVTGANVLTF. As DNA, the CDR3 is TGCAGTGCTAGAGAGGTTACTGGGGCCAACGTCCTGACTTTC.

This chain uses TRBV10-3 with TRBJ2-7; 10 bases agree with TRBD2. The V segment lost 6 bases and the J segment 3 bases; nucleotides outside the gene matches: 5. CDR1 ENHRY and CDR2 SYGVKD come from the germline V gene. This CDR3 comprises 14 residues. The CDR3 loop is CAISGSGRDYEQYF. The CDR3 bases are TGTGCCATCAGCGGCAGCGGGAGGGACTACGAGCAGTACTTC.

The J gene is TRBJ1-1, the V gene TRBV18; tentative D call: TRBD1 (5 bases). Trimming stripped 7 bases from V and 0 bases from J, with 6 bases between. The germline V gene encodes CDR1 KGHSH and CDR2 LQKENI. The CDR3 is 12 residues long. CDR3: CASLTVNTEAFF. CDR3 DNA: TGTGCCAGCTTGACAGTGAACACTGAAGCTTTCTTT. Drawing the rest from reference TRBV18 and TRBJ1-1, the complete variable domain is NAGVMQNPRHLVRRRGQEARLRCSPMKGHSHVYWYRQLPEEGLKFMVYLQKENIIDESGMPKERFSAEFPKEGPSILRIQQVVRGDSAAYFCASLTVNTEAFFGQGTRLTVV.

The rearrangement uses TRBV12-3 or TRBV12-4 and TRBJ1-2, with a possible D match to TRBD1 (5 bases). With 3 bases removed from V and 8 bases from J, the gap between germline ends came to 13 bases. This CDR3 comprises 13 residues. Written as DNA, the CDR3 is TGTGCCAGCAGTTTGGGGGTAGTCGGGGGCTACACCTTC. This gives the protein CASSLGVVGGYTF.

The sample holds a few counts of this clonotype. J is TRBJ2-7 and V is TRBV12-2; TRBD2, the table's D call, lacks a check against the DNA. TRBV12-2 is noted as a pseudogene. This CDR3 region has 17 residues. The CDR3 bases are TGTGCAAGTCGCTTCCGAGCGTGCACTAGCGGTCCCTACGAGCAGTACTTC. It is translated as CASRFRACTSGPYEQYF.

The CDR3, as DNA: TGTGCCAGTAGTGTCCGGGAGAGTGGTGAGCAGTTCTTC. This translates into CASSVRESGEQFF. The chain joins TRBV19 to TRBJ2-1; TRBD2 is a possible D gene (6 bases). The CDR3 loop spans 13 amino acids. The V gene lost 5 bases and the J gene lost 9 bases, with 14 bases spanning the gap. The germline V gene encodes CDR1 LNHDA and CDR2 SQIVND (reference sequence).

This clonotype was recorded a few times. The V gene is TRBV28, the J gene TRBJ2-7; D is unclear. Germline V gene data show CDR1 as MDHEN and CDR2 as SYDVKM. Trimming removed 3 bases at V and 1 base at J, with 16 bases between. The CDR3 contains 16 residues. The CDR3 sequence is CASSFGKGTISYEQYF. Here the CDR3 DNA reads TGTGCCAGCAGTTTTGGTAAGGGAACAATTTCCTACGAGCAGTACTTC.

The genes are TRBV7-9 and TRBJ1-2; D uncertain. This CDR3 is built from 14 residues. Germline values: CDR1 SEHNR, CDR2 FQNEAQ (reference sequence). The V and J ends lost 2 bases and 7 bases respectively, with 14 bases between them. Here the CDR3 DNA reads TGTGCCAGCAGCTTACTCTCCGGGCCCAGTGGCTACACCTTC. Translation gives CASSLLSGPSGYTF.

This clonotype showed up many times. The chain is built from TRBV5-5 and TRBJ2-7; D gene unclear. Germline V gene lookup returns CDR1 SGHKS and CDR2 YYEKEE (reference sequence). This CDR3 spans 15 amino acids. With 5 bases removed from V and 2 bases from J, the gap between germline ends came to 17 bases. CDR3 protein: CASRPSMAAAYEQYF. The CDR3 DNA reads as TGTGCCAGCAGACCGTCAATGGCGGCCGCCTACGAGCAGTACTTC.

This clonotype appeared a few times. This chain connects TRBV12-3 or TRBV12-4 to TRBJ2-6, with a weak D call TRBD2 (6 bases). The V end lost 3 bases, the J end lost 0 bases, and 9 bases lay between the germline ends. The CDR3 extends over 16 amino acids. The DNA of the CDR3 is TGTGCCAGCAGTTTTGGGAGGATCTCTGGGGCCAACGTCCTGACTTTC. Translated: CASSFGRISGANVLTF.

Only a few counts were recorded for this clonotype. This chain links TRBV7-2 with TRBJ2-2, with TRBD1 matching 8 bases. The CDR3 loop spans 15 amino acids. The ends lost 6 bases at V and 3 bases at J; junction bases unmatched: 6. Germline V gene lookup returns CDR1 SGHTA and CDR2 FQGNSA. DNA of the CDR3: TGTGCCAGCAGGCTTGGACAGGGTTACACCGGGGAGCTGTTTTTT. It yields the protein CASRLGQGYTGELFF.

The rearrangement uses TRBV9 and TRBJ2-1, with D tentatively TRBD1 (7 bases). CDR3 length equals 16 residues. V gave up 3 bases and J gave up 7 bases, with 20 bases separating them. Germline lookup yields CDR1 SGDLS and CDR2 YYNGEE. The CDR3 spells CASSARGVSGWNEQFF. The CDR3 DNA is TGTGCCAGCAGCGCCAGGGGGGTGTCTGGGTGGAATGAGCAGTTCTTC.

This rearrangement joins TRBV27 to TRBJ2-3; TRBD2 agrees at 10 bases. CDR3 length: 17 amino acids. Germline values: CDR1 MNHEY, CDR2 SMNVEV (reference sequence). V dropped 5 bases and J dropped 6; count of bases not matched to a gene: 14. DNA of the CDR3: TGTGCCAGCAGTCCCCGGGGTTTCACTAGCGGGATGGATACGCAGTATTTT. Residues: CASSPRGFTSGMDTQYF.

This chain links TRBV6-1 with TRBJ2-3; 8 positions agree with TRBD1. Germline CDR1 is MNHNS and CDR2 is SASEGT. After removal of 6 bases from V and 2 bases from J, the junction contained 4 bases not matched to a gene. This CDR3 spans 14 amino acids. The CDR3 sequence is CASRRQGPTDTQYF. CDR3 nucleotide sequence: TGTGCCAGCAGACGACAGGGGCCCACAGATACGCAGTATTTT.

This clonotype was recorded at least ten times. The genes are TRBV12-3 or TRBV12-4 and TRBJ1-1; D gene unclear. This CDR3 spans 13 amino acids. Trimming removed 1 base at V and 1 base at J, with 4 bases between. The CDR3 reads CASSLGRNTEAFF. The CDR3 bases are TGTGCCAGCAGTTTAGGAAGGAACACTGAAGCTTTCTTT.

V is TRBV28 and J is TRBJ1-2; possibly TRBD1 for D (5 bases). Germline-derived CDR1 and CDR2 are MDHEN and SYDVKM. The CDR3 is 13 residues long. Trimming pared 6 bases from V and 4 bases from J, leaving 12 bases between. In DNA form, the CDR3 reads TGTGCCAGCAGCACTGCCCAGGGCTATGGCTACACCTTC. Its protein is CASSTAQGYGYTF.

This chain connects TRBV5-4 to TRBJ2-6; 8 nucleotides line up with TRBD1. This CDR3 contains 16 residues. Germline-derived CDR1 and CDR2 are SGHNT and YYREEE (reference sequence). V was clipped by 4 bases and J by 4 bases; unmatched bases: 7. The CDR3, as DNA: TGTGCCAGCAGCACCGGACAGGGCCCCGGGGCCAACGTCCTGACTTTC. This sequence encodes CASSTGQGPGANVLTF.

This rearrangement joins TRBV6-2 or TRBV6-3 to TRBJ2-1; 14 nucleotides align to TRBD2. Germline CDR1 and CDR2: MNHEY and SVGEGT. The trim removed 6 bases at V and 2 bases at J, leaving 9 bases unmatched. The length of the CDR3 is 18 residues. The CDR3 nucleotides read TGTGCCAGCAGAAACTTAAAGGGACTAGCGGGAGCCTACAATGAGCAGTTCTTC. Translating gives CASRNLKGLAGAYNEQFF.

A few counts support this clonotype. The chain links TRBV12-3 or TRBV12-4 to TRBJ1-1, with D hard to call. This CDR3 is 14 amino acids long. Trimming took 6 bases from V and 2 from J, leaving 13 bases between them. CDR3 coding DNA: TGTGCCAGCAGACCGTCCCGGGGTAACACTGAAGCTTTCTTT. This translates into CASRPSRGNTEAFF.

This clonotype was seen ten or more times. The chain joins TRBV12-3 or TRBV12-4 to TRBJ1-1, with D unresolved. CDR3 length: 14 residues. V was trimmed by 1 base and J by 1 base, leaving 7 bases between them. The CDR3 loop is CASSLEPGNTEAFF. The DNA for the CDR3 is TGTGCCAGCAGTTTAGAACCAGGGAACACTGAAGCTTTCTTT.

This clonotype was picked up a small number of times. This sequence joins TRBV29-1 and TRBJ2-7; 9 nucleotides agree with TRBD2. Germline V gives CDR1 SQVTM, CDR2 ANQGSEA. CDR3 length: 13 amino acids. V lost 7 bases, J lost 3 bases, and 7 bases stayed unmatched. The CDR3 DNA reads as TGCAGCGGGGGGGCAGCGGGAGGCTACGAGCAGTACTTC. As protein: CSGGAAGGYEQYF.

This clonotype was observed a few times. This chain uses TRBV10-3 with TRBJ2-1; D possibly matches TRBD1 or TRBD2 (6 bases each). CDR3 length: 18 residues. Trimming cost V 5 bases and J 9 bases, with 29 bases left between them. Germline V gene lookup returns CDR1 ENHRY and CDR2 SYGVKD. In DNA, the CDR3 is TGTGCCATCAGTCCCTCCGGAGTAGGCAGGGGCACCGGGAGTGAGCAGTTCTTC. Protein product: CAISPSGVGRGTGSEQFF.